A single sample gave rise to the 9 T cell receptor beta chains below, sequenced in a study of T cell repertoires in cytomegalovirus infection. TCRdb ran MiXCR on the reads and lists one entry per CDR3 protein. The table has about 400,000 distinct CDR3 sequences, around a sixth seen once. The sequencing sample was made of PBMCs. These receptors were collected from a human donor in good health (CMV status not recorded). Some clones in this sample may be carry-over from other donors' samples.

This clonotype was seen many times. The J gene is TRBJ1-2, the V gene TRBV12-3 or TRBV12-4; 8 bases are shared with TRBD1. Trimming took 6 bases from V and 8 from J; bases not matched to a gene: 8. The CDR3 spans 13 residues. The chain's CDR3 is CASSGQGIWGYTF. CDR3 in DNA: TGTGCCAGCAGCGGACAGGGAATTTGGGGCTACACCTTC.

Worth noting for this clonotype: Germline and junction disagree at one end, which may indicate a read error. The chain joins TRBV4-1 to TRBJ2-3; TRBD1 aligns across 7 bases. CDR3 size: 18 residues. CDR1 is MGHRA and CDR2 is YSYEKL in the germline V gene. The CDR3, as DNA: TGTGCCAGCAGCCAACCTCAGGGACAGTACTCTAGCACAGATACGCAGTATTTT. This encodes CASSQPQGQYSSTDTQYF.

The chain carries TRBV6-2 or TRBV6-3 and TRBJ2-4; no clear D. There are 11 residues in the CDR3. The germline V gene encodes CDR1 MNHEY and CDR2 SVGEGT. The V gene lost 8 bases and the J gene lost 6 bases, with 8 bases spanning the gap. DNA of the CDR3: TGTGCCAGCGGTTCCGGAAACATTCAGTACTTC. Translation gives CASGSGNIQYF.

This clonotype was observed a single time. The rearrangement joins TRBV12-3 or TRBV12-4 to TRBJ2-3; TRBD1 agrees at 9 bases. The CDR3 is 14 residues long. J lost 5 bases, V lost 6 bases, and 6 bases had no gene match. In nucleotides, the CDR3 is TGTGCCAGCAGCCGAGGACAGGGGCTAGATACGCAGTATTTT. Translating it yields CASSRGQGLDTQYF.

This clonotype was found a few times. V gene TRBV7-2 combines with J gene TRBJ1-3, with D hard to call. CDR3 size: 14 residues. V was trimmed by 6 bases and J by 4 bases, leaving 13 bases between them. Germline V gene sequence: CDR1 SGHTA, CDR2 FQGNSA. The CDR3 region is CASSSGVSGNTIYF. The CDR3 nucleotides read TGTGCCAGCAGTTCTGGCGTTTCGGGAAACACCATATATTTT.

This clonotype was seen ten or more times. The chain carries TRBV7-2 and TRBJ2-3, with 10 nucleotides matching TRBD1. The germline CDR1 and CDR2 sequences are SGHTA and FQGNSA. This CDR3 has 15 residues. V gave up 2 bases and J gave up 4 bases; unmatched junction bases: 3. The CDR3 is CASSLSGTGADTQYF. In DNA, the CDR3 is TGTGCCAGCAGCTTATCTGGGACAGGGGCAGATACGCAGTATTTT.

This clonotype was seen more than once but under ten times. The chain links TRBV5-4 to TRBJ2-7; possibly TRBD2 for D (5 bases). CDR3 length: 14 amino acids. V was clipped by 0 bases and J by 6 bases, with 13 bases between them. Germline CDR1 and CDR2: SGHNT and YYREEE (reference sequence). The CDR3 here is CASSLVAHRGEQYF. The CDR3 nucleotides are TGTGCCAGCAGCTTGGTAGCCCATCGGGGCGAGCAGTACTTC. The whole variable domain, remainder taken from reference TRBV5-4 and TRBJ2-7, is ETGVTQSPTHLIKTRGQQVTLRCSSQSGHNTVSWYQQALGQGPQFIFQYYREEENGRGNFPPRFSGLQFPNYSSELNVNALELDDSALYLCASSLVAHRGEQYFGPGTRLTVT.

J is TRBJ2-7 and V is TRBV10-3; TRBD2 aligns across 10 bases. CDR1 is ENHRY and CDR2 is SYGVKD in the germline V gene. J lost 3 bases, V lost 9 bases, and 2 bases had no gene match. The CDR3 has 12 residues. CDR3 residues: CAIRTSGYEQYF. Here the CDR3 DNA reads TGTGCCATTCGGACTAGCGGCTACGAGCAGTACTTC.

The chain is built from TRBV20-1 and TRBJ2-1; D is unclear. CDR3 size: 13 residues. Germline CDR1 reads DFQATT; CDR2 reads SNEGSKA (reference sequence). V gave up 4 bases and J gave up 10 bases, with 17 bases separating them. CDR3: CSAIRTPVREQFF. CDR3 in DNA: TGCAGTGCTATCCGGACCCCCGTTAGGGAGCAGTTCTTC.